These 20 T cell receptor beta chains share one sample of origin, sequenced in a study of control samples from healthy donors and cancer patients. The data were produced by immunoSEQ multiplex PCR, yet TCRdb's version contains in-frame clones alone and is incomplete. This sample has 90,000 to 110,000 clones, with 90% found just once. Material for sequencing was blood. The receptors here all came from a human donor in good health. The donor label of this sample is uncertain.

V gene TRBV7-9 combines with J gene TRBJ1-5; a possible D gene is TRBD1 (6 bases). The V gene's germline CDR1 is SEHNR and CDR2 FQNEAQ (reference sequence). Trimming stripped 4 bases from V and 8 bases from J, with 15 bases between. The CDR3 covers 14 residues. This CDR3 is CASSYRDDREPQHF. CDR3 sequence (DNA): TGTGCCAGCAGCTACAGGGATGATAGGGAGCCCCAGCATTTT.

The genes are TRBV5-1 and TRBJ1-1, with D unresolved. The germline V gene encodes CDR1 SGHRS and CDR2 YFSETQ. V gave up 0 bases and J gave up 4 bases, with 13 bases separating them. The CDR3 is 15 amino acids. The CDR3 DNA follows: TGCGCCAGCAGCTTGGATTGGGAACTTGGCACTGAAGCTTTCTTT. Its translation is CASSLDWELGTEAFF. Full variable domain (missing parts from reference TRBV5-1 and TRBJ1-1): KAGVTQTPRYLIKTRGQQVTLSCSPISGHRSVSWYQQTPGQGLQFLFEYFSETQRNKGNFPGRFSGRQFSNSRSEMNVSTLELGDSALYLCASSLDWELGTEAFFGQGTRLTVV.

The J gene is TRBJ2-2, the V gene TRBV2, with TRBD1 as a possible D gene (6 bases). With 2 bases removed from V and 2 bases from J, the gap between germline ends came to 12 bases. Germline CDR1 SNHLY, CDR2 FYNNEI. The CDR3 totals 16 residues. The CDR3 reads CASSELGAANTGELFF. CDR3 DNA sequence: TGTGCCAGCAGTGAATTGGGGGCCGCTAACACCGGGGAGCTGTTTTTT.

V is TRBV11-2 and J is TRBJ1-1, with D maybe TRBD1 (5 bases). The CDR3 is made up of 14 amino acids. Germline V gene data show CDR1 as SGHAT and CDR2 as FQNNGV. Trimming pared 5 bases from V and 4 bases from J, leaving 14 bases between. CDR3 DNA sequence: TGTGCCAGCAGCCGATCGGGGGGGGGCACTGAAGCTTTCTTT. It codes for CASSRSGGGTEAFF.

The CDR3 reads CASSSGTPSETQYF. The CDR3 DNA is TGCGCCAGCAGTTCAGGGACCCCCTCAGAGACCCAGTACTTC. The chain links TRBV10-2 to TRBJ2-5, with D tentatively TRBD1 or TRBD2 (5 bases each). The V gene's germline CDR1 is WSHSY and CDR2 SAAADI. The CDR3 runs 14 residues. V was shortened by 5 bases and J by 4 bases, with 14 bases between the two germline ends.

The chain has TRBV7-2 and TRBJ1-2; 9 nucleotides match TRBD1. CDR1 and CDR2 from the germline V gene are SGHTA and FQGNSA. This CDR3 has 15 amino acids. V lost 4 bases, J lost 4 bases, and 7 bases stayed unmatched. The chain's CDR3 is CASSWTGAEGYGYTF. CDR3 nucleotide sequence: TGTGCCAGCAGCTGGACAGGGGCCGAAGGCTATGGCTACACCTTC.

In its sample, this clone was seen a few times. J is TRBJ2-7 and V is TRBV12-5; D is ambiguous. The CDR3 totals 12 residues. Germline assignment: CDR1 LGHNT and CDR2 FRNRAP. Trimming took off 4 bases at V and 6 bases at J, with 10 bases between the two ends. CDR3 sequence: CASGSPSREQYF. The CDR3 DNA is TGTGCTAGTGGTTCCCCCTCACGCGAGCAGTACTTC.

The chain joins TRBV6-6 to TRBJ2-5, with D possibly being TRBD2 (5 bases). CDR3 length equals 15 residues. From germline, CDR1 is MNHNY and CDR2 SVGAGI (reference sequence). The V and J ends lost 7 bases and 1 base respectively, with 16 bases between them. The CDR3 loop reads CASNKRWRVQETQYF. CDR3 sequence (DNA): TGTGCCAGCAATAAGAGGTGGCGGGTCCAAGAGACCCAGTACTTC.

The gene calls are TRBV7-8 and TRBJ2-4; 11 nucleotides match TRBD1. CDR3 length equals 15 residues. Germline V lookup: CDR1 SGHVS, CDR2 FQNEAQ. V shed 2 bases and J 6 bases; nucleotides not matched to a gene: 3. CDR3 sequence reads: CASSLSGTGGNIQYF. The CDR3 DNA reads TGTGCCAGCAGCTTAAGCGGGACAGGGGGAAACATTCAGTACTTC.

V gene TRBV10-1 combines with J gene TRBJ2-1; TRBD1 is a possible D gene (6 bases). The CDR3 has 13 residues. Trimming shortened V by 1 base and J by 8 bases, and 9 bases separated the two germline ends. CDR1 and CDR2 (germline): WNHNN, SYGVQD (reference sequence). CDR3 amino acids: CASSEYRADEQFF. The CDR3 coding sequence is TGCGCCAGCAGTGAGTACAGGGCGGATGAGCAGTTCTTC.

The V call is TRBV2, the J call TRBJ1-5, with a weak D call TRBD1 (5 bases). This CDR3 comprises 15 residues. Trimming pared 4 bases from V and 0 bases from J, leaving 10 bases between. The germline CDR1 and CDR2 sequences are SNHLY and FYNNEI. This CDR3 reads CASSGTHYSNQPQHF. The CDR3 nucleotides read TGTGCCAGCAGTGGGACACACTATAGCAATCAGCCCCAGCATTTT.

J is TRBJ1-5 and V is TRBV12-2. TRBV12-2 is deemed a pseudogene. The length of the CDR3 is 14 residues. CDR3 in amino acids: CASRSERSNQPQHF. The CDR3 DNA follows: TGTGCAAGTCGCTCTGAGAGGAGCAATCAGCCCCAGCATTTT.

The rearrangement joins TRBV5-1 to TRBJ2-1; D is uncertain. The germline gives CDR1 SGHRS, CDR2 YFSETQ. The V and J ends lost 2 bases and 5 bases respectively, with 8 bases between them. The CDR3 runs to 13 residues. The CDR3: CASSLISNNEQFF. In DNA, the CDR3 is TGCGCCAGCAGCTTAATCAGTAACAATGAGCAGTTCTTC.

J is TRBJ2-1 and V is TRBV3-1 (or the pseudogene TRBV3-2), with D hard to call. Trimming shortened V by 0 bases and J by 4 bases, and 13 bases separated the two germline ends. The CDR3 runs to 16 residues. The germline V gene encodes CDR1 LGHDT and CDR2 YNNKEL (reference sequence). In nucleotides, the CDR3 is TGTGCCAGCAGCCAAGAGGGGATTAATCCTTACAATGAGCAGTTCTTC. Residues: CASSQEGINPYNEQFF.

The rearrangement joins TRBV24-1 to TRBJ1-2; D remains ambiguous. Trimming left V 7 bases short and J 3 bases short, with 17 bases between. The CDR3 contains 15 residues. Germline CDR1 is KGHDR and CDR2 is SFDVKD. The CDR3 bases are TGTGCCACCAGCGGGCCCAGCGCGGGAGACTATGGCTACACCTTC. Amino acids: CATSGPSAGDYGYTF.

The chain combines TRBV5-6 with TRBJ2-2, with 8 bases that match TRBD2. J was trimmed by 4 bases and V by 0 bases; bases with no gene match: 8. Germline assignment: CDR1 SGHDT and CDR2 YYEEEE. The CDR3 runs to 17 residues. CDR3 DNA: TGTGCCAGCAGCTTGGCCGGGAGGGGGGCGAGCACCGGGGAGCTGTTTTTT. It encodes CASSLAGRGASTGELFF.

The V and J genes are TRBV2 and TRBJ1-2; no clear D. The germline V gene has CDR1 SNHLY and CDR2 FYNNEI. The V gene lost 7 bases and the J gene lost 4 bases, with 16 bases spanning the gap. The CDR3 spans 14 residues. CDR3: CASTRGTLPYGYTF. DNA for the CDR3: TGTGCCAGCACCCGGGGTACTCTTCCCTATGGCTACACCTTC.

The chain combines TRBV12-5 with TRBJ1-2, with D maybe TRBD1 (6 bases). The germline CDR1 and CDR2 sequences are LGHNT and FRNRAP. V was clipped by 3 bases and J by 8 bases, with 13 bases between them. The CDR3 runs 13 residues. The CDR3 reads CASGLQGWEGYTF. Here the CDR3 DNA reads TGTGCTAGTGGTTTACAGGGATGGGAGGGCTACACCTTC.

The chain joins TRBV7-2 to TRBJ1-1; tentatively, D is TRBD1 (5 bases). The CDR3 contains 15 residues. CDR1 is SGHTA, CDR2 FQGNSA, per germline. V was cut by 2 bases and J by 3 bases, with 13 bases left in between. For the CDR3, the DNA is TGTGCCAGCAGCTTATGGGGGGATACGGACACTGAAGCTTTCTTT. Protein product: CASSLWGDTDTEAFF.

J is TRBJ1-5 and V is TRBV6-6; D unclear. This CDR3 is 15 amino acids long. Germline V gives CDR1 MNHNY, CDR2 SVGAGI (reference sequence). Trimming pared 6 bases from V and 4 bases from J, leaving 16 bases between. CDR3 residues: CASSKGTARNQPQHF. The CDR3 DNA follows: TGTGCCAGCAGCAAGGGAACAGCTCGAAATCAGCCCCAGCATTTT.